The clone carrying this TCR beta chain was seen a handful of times. This sample was taken from a study of blood T cells in healthy people across ages. Together with a sample-barcoded 5' primer, a J-beta primer mix was included in a second PCR lasting about 6 to 12 cycles. TCRdb redid the calling of the 5' RACE reads with MiXCR, one entry per CDR3 protein. Here the sample spans 650,000 to 800,000 distinct CDR3 sequences, 40% to 50% being singletons. V gave up 3 bases and J gave up 1 base; unmatched junction bases: 6. From germline, CDR1 is SGHDT and CDR2 YYEEEE. This CDR3 contains 15 residues. The chain recombines TRBV5-6 with TRBJ2-7, with 8 nucleotides matching TRBD2. The TCR comes from a man aged 55 to 69 in good health. What was sequenced was blood. The CDR3 nucleotides read TGTGCCAGCAGCTCCGGGACTAGGTCTTCCTACGAGCAGTACTTC. It is translated as CASSSGTRSSYEQYF.